Each of the 17 T cell receptor beta chains below was sequenced from the same sample in a study of blood T cell repertoires in COVID-19. Assay: immunoSEQ multiplex PCR; the TCRdb copy retains only in-frame clones and omits some. The sample yields roughly 100,000 clones, 84% seen once. The sample comprised peripheral blood. Every receptor here comes from a man in his 60s with acute or convalescent COVID-19.

This chain joins TRBV10-3 and TRBJ1-1; TRBD1 aligns across 7 bases. V shed 3 bases, J shed 5 bases, and the junction held 9 bases outside the gene matches. CDR1 ENHRY and CDR2 SYGVKD come from the germline V gene. The CDR3 runs to 15 residues. As DNA, the CDR3 is TGTGCCATCAGTGAAGGAGGGGCAGGGGGTACTGAAGCTTTCTTT. Translating gives CAISEGGAGGTEAFF.

This chain links TRBV28 with TRBJ2-7; 8 bases agree with TRBD2. The CDR3 runs 15 residues. Germline V gene lookup returns CDR1 MDHEN and CDR2 SYDVKM. J lost 9 bases, V lost 6 bases, and 16 bases had no gene match. The chain's CDR3 is CASSPVRAGGGGQYV. For the CDR3, the DNA is TGTGCCAGCAGCCCGGTTAGGGCGGGAGGCGGTGGGCAGTACGTC.

The chain joins TRBV29-1 to TRBJ1-6, with a weak D call TRBD1 (6 bases). The CDR3 has 13 residues. Germline values: CDR1 SQVTM, CDR2 ANQGSEA. The V end was cut by 4 bases, the J end by 7 bases, with 11 bases between. CDR3 nucleotides: TGCAGCGTTGCAGGGGAGAAAAATTCACCCCTCCACTTT. This encodes CSVAGEKNSPLHF.

V is TRBV7-2 and J is TRBJ1-1; D unresolved. Trimming took 1 base from V and 7 from J, leaving 10 bases between them. The CDR3 consists of 13 residues. Germline V gene lookup returns CDR1 SGHTA and CDR2 FQGNSA. CDR3 sequence (DNA): TGTGCCAGCAGCTTAGTGCGGGGAGGTGAAGCTTTCTTT. It yields the protein CASSLVRGGEAFF.

This chain connects TRBV7-8 to TRBJ2-7, with a possible D match to TRBD1 (6 bases). The CDR3 consists of 14 residues. V lost 5 bases to trimming and J lost 6 bases, with 17 bases between them. Germline CDR1 and CDR2: SGHVS and FQNEAQ. CDR3 coding DNA: TGTGCCAGCAGCCAGGACAGTTCATATGGCGAGCAGTACTTC. Translated: CASSQDSSYGEQYF.

A few counts support this clone. The rearrangement uses TRBV11-2 and TRBJ1-1; D is unclear. The CDR3 sequence is 13 residues long. Germline V gene data show CDR1 as SGHAT and CDR2 as FQNNGV. Trimming shortened V by 5 bases and J by 7 bases, and 14 bases separated the two germline ends. The CDR3 loop is CASSPRPQLEAFF. The CDR3 bases are TGTGCCAGCAGCCCCCGTCCACAGCTTGAAGCTTTCTTT.

The chain couples TRBV28 to TRBJ2-7; TRBD2 might be the D (5 bases). There are 11 residues in the CDR3. Germline values: CDR1 MDHEN, CDR2 SYDVKM. V was pared by 6 bases and J by 7 bases, with 10 bases between. CDR3 sequence (DNA): TGTGCCAGCAGCCCTGGCGGGGAGCAGTACTTC. This gives the protein CASSPGGEQYF.

V usage is TRBV11-2 and J usage is TRBJ1-2, with D possibly TRBD1 on 5 matching bases. CDR1 is SGHAT, CDR2 FQNNGV, per germline. The V end was cut by 0 bases, the J end by 4 bases, with 15 bases between. CDR3 size: 16 residues. The CDR3 DNA is TGTGCCAGCAGCTTAGATTCAGGGCGTTTAGGCTATGGCTACACCTTC. It codes for CASSLDSGRLGYGYTF.

This clone was detected only once. This chain joins TRBV11-2 and TRBJ2-5; a possible D gene is TRBD1 (5 bases). The CDR3 is 14 amino acids. Germline V gene sequence: CDR1 SGHAT, CDR2 FQNNGV. Between the trimmed V and J ends, which lost 1 base and 4 bases, there was a span of 10 bases. The CDR3 DNA follows: TGTGCCAGCAGCTTAGGGGTTACAGGAGAGACCCAGTACTTC. It yields the protein CASSLGVTGETQYF.

The chain carries TRBV28 and TRBJ2-7; D is possibly TRBD1 (6 bases). Between the trimmed V and J ends, which lost 4 bases and 4 bases, there was a span of 23 bases. CDR3 size: 17 residues. Looked up from germline, CDR1 is MDHEN and CDR2 is SYDVKM. The CDR3 region is CASSSHWGRGNGYEQYF. Here the CDR3 DNA reads TGTGCCAGCAGTTCTCACTGGGGCAGGGGAAACGGGTACGAGCAGTACTTC. The variable domain in full, completed from reference TRBV28 and TRBJ2-7, reads DVKVTQSSRYLVKRTGEKVFLECVQDMDHENMFWYRQDPGLGLRLIYFSYDVKMKEKGDIPEGYSVSREKKERFSLILESASTNQTSMYLCASSSHWGRGNGYEQYFGPGTRLTVT.

The chain joins TRBV4-1 to TRBJ1-1; a possible D gene is TRBD1 (5 bases). Trimming removed 3 bases from V and 1 base from J, with 9 bases in between. The CDR3 has 14 residues. Germline assignment: CDR1 MGHRA and CDR2 YSYEKL. CDR3 region: CASSHGDRNTEAFF. The CDR3 DNA is TGCGCCAGCAGCCATGGTGACAGGAACACTGAAGCTTTCTTT.

The chain employs TRBV14 and TRBJ2-1; D is ambiguous. This CDR3 has 15 amino acids. Between the trimmed V and J ends, which lost 0 bases and 5 bases, there was a span of 11 bases. Germline V gene data show CDR1 as SGHDN and CDR2 as FVKESK. In DNA, the CDR3 is TGTGCCAGCAGCCAAGATCGGGTCAGCAACAATGAGCAGTTCTTC. This gives the protein CASSQDRVSNNEQFF.

The chain employs TRBV29-1 and TRBJ2-3, with no clear D. From germline, CDR1 is SQVTM and CDR2 ANQGSEA. V lost 3 bases, J lost 6 bases, and 10 bases lay in between. This CDR3 contains 12 residues. The CDR3 protein is CSVEAVSDTQYF. CDR3 coding DNA: TGCAGCGTTGAGGCAGTTTCGGATACGCAGTATTTT.

The chain joins TRBV29-1 to TRBJ1-1; TRBD1 matches at 9 bases. Germline assignment: CDR1 SQVTM and CDR2 ANQGSEA. The CDR3 is 15 residues long. The J segment lost 4 bases and the V segment lost 0 bases, leaving 6 bases of the junction unmatched. The DNA of the CDR3 is TGCAGCGTTGAAGACGGGACAGGGAGCGGCACTGAAGCTTTCTTT. Translated: CSVEDGTGSGTEAFF.

The chain is built from TRBV5-5 and TRBJ1-1; TRBD1 matches 9 bases. This CDR3 region has 13 residues. CDR1 is SGHKS and CDR2 is YYEKEE in the germline V gene (reference sequence). J gave up 5 bases and V 4 bases, and 3 bases lay outside the gene matches. For the CDR3, the DNA is TGTGCCAGCAGCCGGGACAGGGTGACTGAAGCTTTCTTT. The encoded protein is CASSRDRVTEAFF.

Regarding this clone: It is unclear where the CDR3 begins or ends on the DNA, so no DNA is shown, and the CDR3 is as TCRdb lists it. The chain links TRBV12-3 or TRBV12-4 to TRBJ1-1; the table names TRBD1, a call not compared with the DNA. The length of the CDR3 is 13 amino acids, counting both ends. This CDR3 is CASSLVGQGISFF.

This chain links TRBV15 with TRBJ1-4; TRBD1 agrees at 9 bases. Germline-derived CDR1 and CDR2 are LNHNV and YYDKDF (reference sequence). J gave up 0 bases and V 4 bases, and 6 bases lay outside the gene matches. This CDR3 is 17 amino acids long. CDR3 DNA: TGTGCCACCAGCATACAGGGGGCGAGGGCAACTAATGAAAAACTGTTTTTT. Its protein is CATSIQGARATNEKLFF.